These T cell receptor beta chains were read from a single sample in a study of early T cells in non-severe SARS-CoV-2 infection. Via MiXCR, TCRdb re-called the 5' RACE reads, giving one row per CDR3 protein. This table holds about 64,000 distinct CDR3 sequences, 7% to 10% found once. The material sequenced was whole blood, taken at baseline. The origin of the receptors is an adult who was a healthcare worker with PCR-confirmed SARS-CoV-2 infection or an uninfected control (not recorded which). Each CDR3 is given with its conserved first and last residue. The D gene is left open where the match is weak. The size of a clone is reported for some rows only, either as once, few or many, or as a class for expanded clones.

>TRBJ2-7|few|NA|TRBV3-1
CASSQNLRGKTYEQYF
TGTGCCAGCAGCCAAAACCTTCGGGGGAAGACCTACGAGCAGTACTTC
>TRBJ1-6|NA|NA|TRBV2
CASSERVPWDSPLHF
TGTGCCAGCAGTGAAAGGGTCCCTTGGGATTCACCCCTCCACTTT
>TRBJ2-1|few|NA|TRBV20-1
CSARDGLGSSYNEQFF
TGCAGTGCTAGAGACGGTTTGGGGAGCTCCTACAATGAGCAGTTCTTC
>TRBJ2-7|many|TRBD2|TRBV18
CASSQTSGSIYEQYF
TGTGCCAGCTCACAGACTAGCGGGAGTATCTACGAGCAGTACTTC
>TRBJ2-7|NA|NA|TRBV27
CASSRGKEQYF
TGTGCCAGCAGTAGGGGGAAAGAGCAGTACTTC
>TRBJ2-3|few|TRBD2|TRBV29-1
CSVATSGRAADTQYF
TGCAGCGTCGCAACTAGCGGGAGGGCCGCAGATACGCAGTATTTT
>TRBJ2-5|NA|NA|TRBV7-3
CASSLVGTQQETQYF
TGTGCCAGCAGCTTAGTCGGGACTCAACAAGAGACCCAGTACTTC
>TRBJ2-7|NA|NA|TRBV4-1
CASSHRPRANDGYEQYF
TGCGCCAGCAGCCACCGACCGAGGGCAAATGACGGCTACGAGCAGTACTTC
>TRBJ1-1|many|NA|TRBV5-1
CASSETVNTEAFF
TGCGCCAGCAGCGAGACAGTGAACACTGAAGCTTTCTTT
>TRBJ2-5|few|TRBD1|TRBV10-3
CAISELWTGGETQYF
TGTGCCATCAGTGAGTTGTGGACAGGGGGAGAGACCCAGTACTTC
>TRBJ2-2|NA|NA|TRBV24-1
CATSETGLNTGEMFF
TGTGCCACCAGTGAGACAGGTTTGAACACCGGGGAGATGTTTTTT
>TRBJ2-3|few|TRBD2|TRBV20-1
CSVNDASGITDTQYF
TGCAGTGTCAACGATGCTAGCGGGATCACAGATACGCAGTATTTT
>TRBJ2-7|NA|TRBD2|TRBV10-1
CAIPRLRETSRTYEQYF
TGCGCCATCCCCCGGTTGCGGGAGACCTCCCGAACCTACGAGCAGTACTTC
>TRBJ1-1|few|NA|TRBV6-2/TRBV6-3
CASSYQGFAEAFF
TGTGCCAGCAGTTACCAGGGGTTCGCTGAAGCTTTCTTT
>TRBJ2-5|NA|NA|TRBV20-1
CSEREGGETQYF
TGCAGTGAAAGAGAGGGGGGAGAGACCCAGTACTTC
>TRBJ2-3|NA|NA|TRBV20-1
CSARDLQNTDTQYF
TGCAGTGCTAGAGATCTCCAGAACACAGATACGCAGTATTTT
>TRBJ1-1|few|NA|TRBV5-4
CASSLEDRLEAFF
TGTGCCAGCAGCCTAGAAGATAGGCTAGAAGCTTTCTTT
>TRBJ2-7|NA|NA|TRBV9
CASSVAPSAGYEQYF
TGTGCCAGCAGCGTAGCGCCTAGCGCGGGCTACGAGCAGTACTTC
>TRBJ2-7|NA|TRBD1|TRBV5-1
CASSLEPGTGRNEQYF
TGCGCCAGCAGCTTGGAGCCCGGGACAGGGAGGAACGAGCAGTACTTC
>TRBJ2-1|many|NA|TRBV20-1
CSANRPGGPYNEQFF
TGCAGTGCAAATAGACCGGGGGGCCCCTACAATGAGCAGTTCTTC
>TRBJ1-2|NA|NA|TRBV30
CAWVRDASSFGYTF
TGTGCCTGGGTCCGGGACGCCTCCTCTTTTGGCTACACCTTC
>TRBJ2-2|many|TRBD2|TRBV5-8
CASSQGTSGRGELFF
TGTGCCAGCAGCCAAGGGACTAGCGGAAGGGGGGAGCTGTTTTTT
>TRBJ1-2|few|NA|TRBV19
CASSMLVSYGYTF
TGTGCCAGTAGTATGTTGGTGTCCTATGGCTACACCTTC
>TRBJ2-7|few|NA|TRBV5-1
CDKEGRSYEQYF
TGCGATAAGGAGGGCCGCTCCTACGAGCAGTACTTC
>TRBJ1-2|few|NA|TRBV5-4
CASSLDIVGYYGYTF
TGTGCCAGCAGCTTGGATATTGTGGGGTACTATGGCTACACCTTC
>TRBJ1-1|many|TRBD1|TRBV19
CASRASGQPNTEAFF
TGTGCCAGTAGAGCCTCGGGACAGCCGAACACTGAAGCTTTCTTT
>TRBJ2-1|few|TRBD1|TRBV20-1
CSASGTGLIANEQFF
TGCAGTGCTAGCGGGACAGGGTTGATCGCCAATGAGCAGTTCTTC
>TRBJ2-7|NA|TRBD1|TRBV7-9
CASSSRTGQTTYEQYF
TGTGCCAGCAGCTCCCGAACGGGACAGACTACATACGAGCAGTACTTC
>TRBJ2-7|NA|NA|TRBV4-1
CASSRDGDYEQYF
TGCGCCAGCAGTCGGGACGGGGACTACGAGCAGTACTTC
>TRBJ2-2|many|TRBD2|TRBV28
CASSLSASGERSGELFF
TGTGCCAGCAGTTTATCCGCCAGCGGGGAGAGGTCCGGGGAGCTGTTTTTT
>TRBJ2-5|few|NA|TRBV6-1
CASSGTRGLQETQYF
TGTGCCAGCAGTGGGACCCGGGGATTACAAGAGACCCAGTACTTC
>TRBJ2-5|many|TRBD2|TRBV20-1
CSARVPGGKETQYF
TGCAGTGCTAGAGTCCCGGGGGGGAAAGAGACCCAGTACTTC
>TRBJ2-5|many|NA|TRBV25-1
CATQDQETQYF
TGTGCCACCCAGGACCAAGAGACCCAGTACTTC
>TRBJ2-2|many|NA|TRBV18
CASSPIQGSNTGELFF
TGTGCCAGCTCACCAATTCAGGGATCGAACACCGGGGAGCTGTTTTTT
>TRBJ2-1|few|NA|TRBV7-3
CASSPEGRGVVHEQFF
TGTGCCAGCAGCCCAGAAGGTAGGGGCGTTGTTCATGAGCAGTTCTTC
>TRBJ2-7|many|TRBD1|TRBV7-6
CASSSGTGGLSEQYF
TGTGCCAGCAGTTCCGGGACAGGGGGTTTAAGCGAGCAGTACTTC
>TRBJ1-5|few|TRBD1|TRBV29-1
CSAATGGSMQPQHF
TGCAGCGCCGCGACAGGGGGTTCAATGCAGCCCCAGCATTTT
>TRBJ2-2|many|NA|TRBV12-3/TRBV12-4
CASSFRDTGELFF
TGTGCCAGCAGTTTTCGGGACACCGGGGAGCTGTTTTTT
>TRBJ2-1|NA|NA|TRBV11-2
CASSSTTNSFQRFF
TGTGCCAGCAGCTCCACGACCAATTCATTCCAACGGTTCTTC
>TRBJ2-5|few|NA|TRBV5-4
CASSHQGRGETQYF
TGTGCCAGCAGTCATCAGGGGCGCGGGGAGACCCAGTACTTC
>TRBJ2-7|few|NA|TRBV4-3
CASSQTGVTYEQYF
TGCGCCAGCAGCCAAACGGGGGTTACCTACGAGCAGTACTTC
>TRBJ2-6|NA|TRBD1|TRBV7-3
CASSLLTGGAGANVLTF
TGTGCCAGCAGCTTACTCACAGGGGGCGCTGGGGCCAACGTCCTGACTTTC
>TRBJ1-1|once|TRBD1|TRBV20-1
CSARDGQGGTEAFF
TGCAGTGCTAGAGATGGGCAGGGGGGCACTGAAGCTTTCTTT
>TRBJ2-5|many|TRBD2|TRBV7-2
CASRQVGGVFQETQYF
TGTGCCAGCAGACAGGTCGGGGGGGTCTTCCAAGAGACCCAGTACTTC